The sequence of this TCR beta chain was determined in a study of early T cells in non-severe SARS-CoV-2 infection. Study results and caveats: Using VDJdb, the matching emphasized anti-spike CD8 responses while missing private and CD4 specificities.

This clonotype was counted ten times or more. Its cognate antigen is unknown. As part of library construction, unique molecular identifiers were attached to individual cDNA molecules. In TCRdb, the 5' RACE reads were re-called with MiXCR into one record per CDR3 protein. The data hold approximately 70,000 distinct CDR3 sequences, with under 15% observed a single time. CDR3 length: 15 residues. V dropped 4 bases and J dropped 0 bases, with 13 bases sitting between them. Looked up from germline, CDR1 is SQVTM and CDR2 is ANQGSEA. The input for sequencing was whole blood, taken at baseline. The rearrangement links TRBV29-1 to TRBJ2-4; unclear D gene. This receptor was taken from an adult who was a healthcare worker with PCR-confirmed SARS-CoV-2 infection or an uninfected control (not recorded which). The chain's CDR3 is CSVVGVPLAKNIQYF. CDR3 coding DNA: TGCAGCGTTGTTGGTGTGCCTTTAGCCAAAAACATTCAGTACTTC.